The present entry profiles one TCR beta chain with its context. What it binds is not known. This entry is derived from a study of CD8+ T cells in alopecia areata. Extracted from the samples, RNA was reverse transcribed into cDNA to serve as the sequencing template. Data came from immunoSEQ multiplex PCR; TCRdb stores just in-frame clones and leaves some out. This sample has 6,000 to 8,500 clones, with around 64% found just once. In a group of a few patients, CD4+ cells were sorted into CD25+CD127- cells. Study-level results: Compared with mice, patients displayed less clear TCR sharing, possibly for HLA-related reasons.

CDR3 length equals 19 residues. Germline-derived CDR1 and CDR2 are SGHRS and YFSETQ. The J segment lost 0 bases and the V segment lost 0 bases, leaving 10 bases of the junction unmatched. The receptor was isolated from a human donor with alopecia areata. This chain connects TRBV5-1 to TRBJ2-3; TRBD2 matches at 10 bases. Source material: CD4+ Tregs sorted from blood. CDR3 region: CASSLVWLAGAHSTDTQYF. As DNA, the CDR3 is TGCGCCAGCAGCTTGGTATGGCTAGCGGGAGCCCATAGCACAGATACGCAGTATTTT.